Following are 5 T cell receptor beta chains from one sample sequenced in a study of technical replicates of blood from a handful of donors. The assay was immunoSEQ multiplex PCR, and TCRdb's table has in-frame clones only and misses some. The data contain roughly 60,000 clones, 86% of them seen just once; the ten biggest clones take up about 4.8%. Sequencing input: PBMCs. The receptors shown here come from a human donor in good health. Some clones in this sample may be carry-over from other donors' samples.

V is TRBV19 and J is TRBJ2-1; D perhaps matches TRBD2 (6 bases). The ends were cut back, 7 bases at V and 1 base at J, with 14 bases in the middle. The CDR3 consists of 15 residues. Per the germline V gene, CDR1 is LNHDA and CDR2 is SQIVND (reference sequence). The CDR3 loop is CASNPTAGSYNEQFF. CDR3 DNA: TGTGCCAGTAACCCGACAGCGGGTTCCTACAATGAGCAGTTCTTC.

This sequence joins TRBV2 and TRBJ2-1, with D maybe TRBD2 (6 bases). V was trimmed by 5 bases and J by 11 bases, leaving 13 bases between them. CDR3 size: 12 residues. Germline CDR1 is SNHLY and CDR2 is FYNNEI. The CDR3: CASSPMGGKQFF. The CDR3 nucleotides are TGTGCCAGCAGTCCCATGGGCGGGAAGCAGTTCTTC.

The chain couples TRBV30 to TRBJ1-1; maybe TRBD1 (6 bases). Germline loops: CDR1 GTSNPN, CDR2 SVGIG (reference sequence). With 6 bases removed from V and 4 bases from J, the gap between germline ends came to 12 bases. This CDR3 spans 12 amino acids. As DNA, the CDR3 is TGTGCCTGTACACAGGGTCCCACTGAAGCTTTCTTT. As protein: CACTQGPTEAFF.

Written as DNA, the CDR3 is TGTGCCTCGGCGGCAGGGGGGACCGGGGCCAACGTCCTGACTTTC. Translation gives CASAAGGTGANVLTF. This chain links TRBV6-6 with TRBJ2-6; possibly TRBD1 for D (7 bases). CDR3 length: 15 amino acids. Germline V gene sequence: CDR1 MNHNY, CDR2 SVGAGI (reference sequence). With 11 bases removed from V and 4 bases from J, the gap between germline ends came to 18 bases.

The V gene is TRBV7-2, the J gene TRBJ1-5; TRBD1 agrees at 7 bases. The CDR3 consists of 15 residues. Germline values: CDR1 SGHTA, CDR2 FQGNSA. The junction had 1 base not matched to a gene; V was cut back by 1 base and J by 1 base. The CDR3 sequence: CASSLEGASNQPQHF. The CDR3 coding sequence is TGTGCCAGCAGCTTAGAGGGGGCGAGCAATCAGCCCCAGCATTTT. Full variable domain (rest looked up from reference TRBV7-2 and TRBJ1-5): GAGVSQSPSNKVTEKGKDVELRCDPISGHTALYWYRQSLGQGLEFLIYFQGNSAPDKSGLPSDRFSAERTGGSVSTLTIQRTQQEDSAVYLCASSLEGASNQPQHFGDGTRLSIL.